The rows below give T cell receptor beta chains drawn from one sample of a study of cytomegalovirus exposure and HLA in healthy donors. Sequenced by immunoSEQ multiplex PCR; TCRdb stores in-frame clones only, minus some. The table has about 340,000 clones, around 86% seen once. Sequenced material: PBMCs. These receptors originate from a young woman in good health and CMV-seronegative. CDR3s include the opening cysteine and the closing phenylalanine or tryptophan. The order of the fields is clone size, D gene, J gene, V gene, CDR3 DNA, CDR3 protein. A D gene is named only where the DNA matches it firmly. Expanded clones get a size class; other rows say once, few or many, or leave the size out.

abundance: -
d_gene: -
j_gene: TRBJ2-5
v_gene: TRBV27
CDR3nt: TGTGCCAGCAAACCGACAGGAGTGAAGACCCAGTACTTC
CDR3aa: CASKPTGVKTQYF

abundance: -
d_gene: -
j_gene: TRBJ2-1
v_gene: TRBV27
CDR3nt: TGTGCCAGCAGTTTACAGACTAGTGGTTACAATGAGCAGTTCTTC
CDR3aa: CASSLQTSGYNEQFF

abundance: -
d_gene: TRBD2
j_gene: TRBJ2-1
v_gene: TRBV2
CDR3nt: TGTGCCAGCAGACAAACCAGGAGCGGGACTCACAATGAGCAGTTCTTC
CDR3aa: CASRQTRSGTHNEQFF

abundance: -
d_gene: TRBD1
j_gene: TRBJ2-1
v_gene: TRBV5-1
CDR3nt: TGCGCCAGCAGCTTGGATATCGCAGGGGGCGCCTACAATGAGCAGTTCTTC
CDR3aa: CASSLDIAGGAYNEQFF

abundance: -
d_gene: -
j_gene: TRBJ2-5
v_gene: TRBV29-1
CDR3nt: TGCAGCGTTTCAGACAGTTCGGCGACCCAGTACTTC
CDR3aa: CSVSDSSATQYF

abundance: -
d_gene: TRBD1
j_gene: TRBJ1-3
v_gene: TRBV5-1
CDR3nt: TGCGCCAGCAGCTTGGGGACAGGGGGATCCCTGAGCTCTGGAAACACCATATATTTT
CDR3aa: CASSLGTGGSLSSGNTIYF

abundance: -
d_gene: -
j_gene: TRBJ2-1
v_gene: TRBV7-2
CDR3nt: TGTGCCAGCAGACGGGTTTCCTACAATGAGCAGTTCTTC
CDR3aa: CASRRVSYNEQFF

abundance: -
d_gene: -
j_gene: TRBJ2-7
v_gene: TRBV2
CDR3nt: TGTGCCAGCAACCTAGAAACCTACGAGCAGTACTTC
CDR3aa: CASNLETYEQYF

abundance: few
d_gene: TRBD1
j_gene: TRBJ1-3
v_gene: TRBV2
CDR3nt: TGTGCCAGACAGGGGGCGAATGGAAACACCATATATTTT
CDR3aa: CARQGANGNTIYF

abundance: few
d_gene: TRBD1
j_gene: TRBJ1-2
v_gene: TRBV19
CDR3nt: TGTGCCAGTAGTATAGAGGGCTTGGCGGCAGGGGGAAACTATGGCTACACCTTC
CDR3aa: CASSIEGLAAGGNYGYTF

abundance: -
d_gene: TRBD1
j_gene: TRBJ1-2
v_gene: TRBV6-1
CDR3nt: TGTGCCAGCAGGACCGGGACAGGGGGCGACTATGGCTACACCTTC
CDR3aa: CASRTGTGGDYGYTF

abundance: -
d_gene: TRBD1
j_gene: TRBJ1-1
v_gene: TRBV13
CDR3nt: TGTGCCAGCAGCTTGACCTTGACAGGGGGGATCACTGAAGCTTTCTTT
CDR3aa: CASSLTLTGGITEAFF

abundance: few
d_gene: -
j_gene: TRBJ1-5
v_gene: TRBV27
CDR3nt: TGTGCCAGCAGTTTATCGTCCGGGATCAATCAGCCCCAGCATTTT
CDR3aa: CASSLSSGINQPQHF

abundance: -
d_gene: -
j_gene: TRBJ2-7
v_gene: TRBV6-6
CDR3nt: TGTGCCAGCAGTTATAGGGGGTTATCGTACGAGCAGTACTTC
CDR3aa: CASSYRGLSYEQYF

abundance: once
d_gene: TRBD2
j_gene: TRBJ2-7
v_gene: TRBV18
CDR3nt: TGTGCCAGCTCCGGGACTAGCGGGAGCAATTACGAGCAGTACTTC
CDR3aa: CASSGTSGSNYEQYF

abundance: once
d_gene: TRBD2
j_gene: TRBJ2-1
v_gene: TRBV2
CDR3nt: TGTGCCAGCAGTGAAGTCCCGGGGACTAGCGGGAGCAATGAGCAGTTCTTC
CDR3aa: CASSEVPGTSGSNEQFF

abundance: few
d_gene: -
j_gene: TRBJ1-5
v_gene: TRBV27
CDR3nt: TGTGCCAGCAGTTTTCGCCGGAGCCAGCCCCAGCATTTT
CDR3aa: CASSFRRSQPQHF

abundance: -
d_gene: TRBD2
j_gene: TRBJ2-5
v_gene: TRBV6-5
CDR3nt: TGTGCCAGCAGTTCCCGACTAGCGGGAGGGATAGAGACCCAGTACTTC
CDR3aa: CASSSRLAGGIETQYF

abundance: -
d_gene: -
j_gene: TRBJ2-5
v_gene: TRBV7-2
CDR3nt: TGTGCCAGCAGCCCGGGACAAGCGGAGACCCAGTACTTC
CDR3aa: CASSPGQAETQYF

abundance: -
d_gene: -
j_gene: TRBJ2-7
v_gene: TRBV7-3
CDR3nt: TGTGCCAGCAGCCACCCTAGGAGCGAGCAGTACTTC
CDR3aa: CASSHPRSEQYF

abundance: -
d_gene: -
j_gene: TRBJ1-2
v_gene: TRBV7-2
CDR3nt: TGTGCCAGCAGCCACCGACAGGACGGAAACTATGGCTACACCTTC
CDR3aa: CASSHRQDGNYGYTF

abundance: -
d_gene: TRBD2
j_gene: TRBJ2-1
v_gene: TRBV15
CDR3nt: TGTGCCACCAGCAGAGATTTGACTAGCGGGAATGAGCAGTTCTTC
CDR3aa: CATSRDLTSGNEQFF

abundance: -
d_gene: -
j_gene: TRBJ2-5
v_gene: TRBV15
CDR3nt: TGTGCCACGCGGGACAGCGCCCAAGAGACCCAGTACTTC
CDR3aa: CATRDSAQETQYF

abundance: -
d_gene: -
j_gene: TRBJ1-4
v_gene: TRBV5-6
CDR3nt: TGTGCCAGCAGCTTGGAACGGGAAAAACTGTTTTTT
CDR3aa: CASSLEREKLFF

abundance: -
d_gene: -
j_gene: TRBJ2-7
v_gene: TRBV7-3
CDR3nt: TGTGCCAGCAGCTTAGAGTTCGGGAGCTCCTACGAGCAGTACTTC
CDR3aa: CASSLEFGSSYEQYF

abundance: -
d_gene: -
j_gene: TRBJ1-2
v_gene: TRBV18
CDR3nt: TGTGCCAGCTCATCCCAGGGGTCTCGGTATGGCTACACCTTC
CDR3aa: CASSSQGSRYGYTF

abundance: -
d_gene: -
j_gene: TRBJ1-2
v_gene: TRBV10-3
CDR3nt: TGTGCCATCAGTGAGCCGCTTATGGCTGGCTACACCTTC
CDR3aa: CAISEPLMAGYTF

abundance: once
d_gene: -
j_gene: TRBJ1-4
v_gene: TRBV7-6
CDR3nt: TGTGCCAGCAGGCAAAACAGGGATCCTAATGAAAAACTGTTTTTT
CDR3aa: CASRQNRDPNEKLFF

abundance: -
d_gene: -
j_gene: TRBJ1-2
v_gene: TRBV5-1
CDR3nt: TGCGCCAGCAGTATTACAGAGAACTATGGCTACACCTTC
CDR3aa: CASSITENYGYTF

abundance: -
d_gene: TRBD1
j_gene: TRBJ2-5
v_gene: TRBV9
CDR3nt: TGTGCCAGCAGCGTAGGAGGGGGGACAGGGCAAGAGACCCAGTACTTC
CDR3aa: CASSVGGGTGQETQYF

abundance: -
d_gene: TRBD2
j_gene: TRBJ2-1
v_gene: TRBV28
CDR3nt: TGTGCCAGCAGAACGTCTAGCGGGAGTCATGAGCAGTTCTTC
CDR3aa: CASRTSSGSHEQFF

abundance: -
d_gene: TRBD1
j_gene: TRBJ1-2
v_gene: TRBV5-4
CDR3nt: TGTGCCAGCAGCCCGGGAACAGGGGACTATGGCTACACCTTC
CDR3aa: CASSPGTGDYGYTF

abundance: -
d_gene: -
j_gene: TRBJ2-3
v_gene: TRBV21-1
CDR3nt: TGTGCCAGCAGGCCGGGACAGGGGATCCGTAGCCCCAGCGTGAGGCAGTATTTT
CDR3aa: CASRPGQGIRSPSVRQYF

abundance: once
d_gene: TRBD2
j_gene: TRBJ2-1
v_gene: TRBV5-1
CDR3nt: TGCGCCAGCAGCCCGGGACTAGCGGGGGGAGATGAGCAGTTCTTC
CDR3aa: CASSPGLAGGDEQFF

abundance: -
d_gene: -
j_gene: TRBJ2-7
v_gene: TRBV2
CDR3nt: TGTGCCAGCACACTGACTAGGGGTTCCTACGAGCAGTACTTC
CDR3aa: CASTLTRGSYEQYF

abundance: -
d_gene: TRBD1
j_gene: TRBJ2-5
v_gene: TRBV19
CDR3nt: TGTGCCAGTAGCGACAGGGGCGTTGAAGAGACCCAGTACTTC
CDR3aa: CASSDRGVEETQYF

abundance: -
d_gene: -
j_gene: TRBJ2-2
v_gene: TRBV9
CDR3nt: TGTGCCAGCAGCGTAGTCGTGACAGGGGAGCTGTTTTTT
CDR3aa: CASSVVVTGELFF

abundance: -
d_gene: -
j_gene: TRBJ2-5
v_gene: TRBV5-8
CDR3nt: TGTGCCAGCAGCTCGGTGCCTGAGGGGACCCAGTACTTC
CDR3aa: CASSSVPEGTQYF

abundance: once
d_gene: TRBD1
j_gene: TRBJ1-4
v_gene: TRBV28
CDR3nt: TGTGCCAGCGGTACAGGGGGCGCATGGGGTGAAAAACTGTTTTTT
CDR3aa: CASGTGGAWGEKLFF

abundance: -
d_gene: TRBD2
j_gene: TRBJ2-3
v_gene: TRBV6-5
CDR3nt: TGTGCCAGCAGTTACTCAGCGGGAGGGCCAGATACGCAGTATTTT
CDR3aa: CASSYSAGGPDTQYF

abundance: -
d_gene: -
j_gene: TRBJ1-1
v_gene: TRBV28
CDR3nt: TGTGCCAGCACCGTGGACAGTTCATTCGAACAAGCTTTCTTT
CDR3aa: CASTVDSSFEQAFF

abundance: -
d_gene: -
j_gene: TRBJ2-1
v_gene: TRBV9
CDR3nt: TGTGCCAGCAGCGTACGGGTTCGGAATGAGCAGTTCTTC
CDR3aa: CASSVRVRNEQFF

abundance: -
d_gene: TRBD2
j_gene: TRBJ2-1
v_gene: TRBV6-1
CDR3nt: TGTGCCAGCAGGTTAGCGGGAGGAGACGAGCAGTTCTTC
CDR3aa: CASRLAGGDEQFF

abundance: -
d_gene: -
j_gene: TRBJ2-7
v_gene: TRBV2
CDR3nt: TGTGCCAGCAGTTTTACAGACTACGAGCAGTACTTC
CDR3aa: CASSFTDYEQYF

abundance: -
d_gene: TRBD2
j_gene: TRBJ2-1
v_gene: TRBV9
CDR3nt: TGTGCCAGCAGCGTAGGACTAGCGGAGTACAATGAGCAGTTCTTC
CDR3aa: CASSVGLAEYNEQFF